Here is one T cell receptor beta chain with its context. Its antigen is not known. CDR1 MNHEY and CDR2 SMNVEV come from the germline V gene (reference sequence). V gave up 0 bases and J gave up 2 bases, with 11 bases separating them. The CDR3 extends over 15 amino acids. This entry is derived from a study of somatic mutations in cytotoxic T cells in rheumatoid arthritis. Study-wide background: Prior to any treatment and right after diagnosis, patient blood (around 30 ml EDTA) was drawn. Flow cytometry sorted some V beta antibody-stained T-cell populations to nearly 100% purity, V beta1+ cells among them being sequenced for TCRB. Study results and limitations: A largest CD8+ clone above 20% of CD8+ cells occurred in about an eighth of the roughly 65 patients.

Clones were read by immunoSEQ multiplex PCR, and TCRdb kept only the in-frame ones, dropping some. This table holds about 14,000 clones, over 65% found once. Material for sequencing was CD8+ T cells sorted from blood. The receptor comes from an adult with rheumatoid arthritis. This chain joins TRBV27 and TRBJ2-7; D unresolved. In DNA, the CDR3 is TGTGCCAGCAGTTTATCGCCAGGTCCTGCCTACGAGCAGTACTTC. Residues: CASSLSPGPAYEQYF.